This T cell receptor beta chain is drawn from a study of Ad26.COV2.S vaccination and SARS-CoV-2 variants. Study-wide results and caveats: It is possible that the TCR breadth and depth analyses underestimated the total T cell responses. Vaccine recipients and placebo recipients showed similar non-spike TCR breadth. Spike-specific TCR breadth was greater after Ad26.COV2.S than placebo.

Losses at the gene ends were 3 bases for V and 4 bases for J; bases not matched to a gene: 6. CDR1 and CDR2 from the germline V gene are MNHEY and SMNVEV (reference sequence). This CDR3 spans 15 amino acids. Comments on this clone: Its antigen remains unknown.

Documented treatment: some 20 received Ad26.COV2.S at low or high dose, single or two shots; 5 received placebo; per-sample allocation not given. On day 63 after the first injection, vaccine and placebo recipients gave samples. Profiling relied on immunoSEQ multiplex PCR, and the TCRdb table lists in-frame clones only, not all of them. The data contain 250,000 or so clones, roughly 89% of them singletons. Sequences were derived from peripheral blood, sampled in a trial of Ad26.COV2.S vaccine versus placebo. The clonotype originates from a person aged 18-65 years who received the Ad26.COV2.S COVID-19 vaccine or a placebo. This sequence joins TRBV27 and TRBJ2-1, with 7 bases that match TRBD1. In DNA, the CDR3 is TGTGCCAGCAGTTTCCGGGACAGCCTTTACAATGAGCAGTTCTTC. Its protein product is CASSFRDSLYNEQFF.